The 16 T cell receptor beta chains listed next were all sequenced from one sample in a study of shared clonotypes between healthy human individuals. Produced via immunoSEQ multiplex PCR; TCRdb's table is partial and in-frame only. Found here are 1.4 million to 1.5 million clones, 95% to 97% of them singletons; the top ten hold approximately 1.1%. Sequencing used naive CD4+ T cells sorted from blood. Subset of the sample: CD45RA+ positively selected. These receptors originate from a man aged 25 to 40 in good health.

The gene calls are TRBV18 and TRBJ2-1; TRBD1 agrees at 8 bases. Germline CDR1 is KGHSH and CDR2 is LQKENI. This CDR3 is built from 16 residues. Trimming cost V 3 bases and J 4 bases; bases outside gene matches: 8. The CDR3 DNA follows: TGTGCCAGCTCACCGATTGACAGGGGCCCTTACAATGAGCAGTTCTTC. Translating it yields CASSPIDRGPYNEQFF. Full variable domain (missing parts from reference TRBV18 and TRBJ2-1): NAGVMQNPRHLVRRRGQEARLRCSPMKGHSHVYWYRQLPEEGLKFMVYLQKENIIDESGMPKERFSAEFPKEGPSILRIQQVVRGDSAAYFCASSPIDRGPYNEQFFGPGTRLTVL.

This chain connects TRBV10-2 to TRBJ2-5; 7 nucleotides align to TRBD2. The J segment lost 7 bases and the V segment lost 0 bases, leaving 8 bases of the junction unmatched. There are 15 residues in the CDR3. The germline V gene has CDR1 WSHSY and CDR2 SAAADI. The CDR3 here is CASSESAGVGWTQYF. CDR3 in DNA: TGCGCCAGCAGTGAGTCCGCGGGAGTCGGTTGGACCCAGTACTTC.

V usage is TRBV9 and J usage is TRBJ1-3; D may be TRBD1 (5 bases). The length of the CDR3 is 16 residues. The ends were cut back, 3 bases at V and 0 bases at J, with 13 bases in the middle. Germline V gene sequence: CDR1 SGDLS, CDR2 YYNGEE. The CDR3 reads CASSALMRGSGNTIYF. The CDR3 nucleotides read TGTGCCAGCAGCGCCCTTATGAGGGGCTCTGGAAACACCATATATTTT.

The chain links TRBV13 to TRBJ2-3; TRBD1 is a possible D gene (5 bases). Germline V gives CDR1 PRHDT, CDR2 FYEKMQ (reference sequence). Trimming stripped 5 bases from V and 0 bases from J, with 15 bases between. The CDR3 sequence is 16 residues long. CDR3 nucleotides: TGTGCCAGCAGCCGCAGGGTAACGACTAGCACAGATACGCAGTATTTT. It codes for CASSRRVTTSTDTQYF.

V and J are TRBV2 and TRBJ2-7; weak D call: TRBD2 (5 bases). This CDR3 has 11 amino acids. In germline, CDR1 is SNHLY, CDR2 FYNNEI. V shed 7 bases and J shed 5 bases, with 9 bases lying between them. CDR3 nucleotide sequence: TGTGCCAGCATCCAGCGGCACGAGCAGTACTTC. Translating gives CASIQRHEQYF.

The genes are TRBV19 and TRBJ2-7; either TRBD1 or TRBD2 may supply D (5 bases each). The V end lost 3 bases, the J end lost 5 bases, and 17 bases lay between the germline ends. This CDR3 is built from 15 residues. Germline assignment: CDR1 LNHDA and CDR2 SQIVND (reference sequence). The CDR3 bases are TGTGCCAGTAGTATTGGAAGACTACAGGCCGACGAGCAGTACTTC. Amino acid sequence: CASSIGRLQADEQYF.

For this clone: Within the sample, other DNA sequences also encode this same CDR3. The V and J genes are TRBV5-4 and TRBJ2-7; 14 nucleotides agree with TRBD2. After removal of 3 bases from V and 4 bases from J, the junction contained 3 bases not matched to a gene. The CDR3 contains 15 residues. The germline CDR1 and CDR2 sequences are SGHNT and YYREEE (reference sequence). Here the CDR3 reads CASSSGTSGSYEQYF. Written as DNA, the CDR3 is TGTGCCAGCAGCTCGGGGACTAGCGGGAGTTACGAGCAGTACTTC.

The rearrangement joins TRBV2 to TRBJ1-1, with 7 bases fitting TRBD1. There are 15 residues in the CDR3. Germline V gene data show CDR1 as SNHLY and CDR2 as FYNNEI. V was pared by 6 bases and J by 1 base, with 8 bases of the junction left unmatched. The CDR3 loop is CASSPDRRGNTEAFF. For the CDR3, the DNA is TGTGCCAGCAGCCCGGACAGGAGGGGGAACACTGAAGCTTTCTTT.

The chain combines TRBV28 with TRBJ2-7; possible D gene TRBD1, 6 bases. V was pared by 7 bases and J by 9 bases, with 22 bases between. Per the germline V gene, CDR1 is MDHEN and CDR2 is SYDVKM. The CDR3 runs to 14 residues. CDR3 DNA: TGTGCCAGCACCACACCGGGACAAGCCGCGGGGCAGTACTTC. Amino acids: CASTTPGQAAGQYF.

The chain couples TRBV15 to TRBJ2-7; 8 nucleotides align to TRBD2. The CDR3 contains 16 residues. Germline V gene data show CDR1 as LNHNV and CDR2 as YYDKDF (reference sequence). J was trimmed by 2 bases and V by 1 base; bases with no gene match: 7. This CDR3 is CATSRGGAGGAYEQYF. The CDR3 nucleotides read TGTGCCACCAGCAGAGGAGGGGCGGGAGGTGCCTACGAGCAGTACTTC.

V gene TRBV28 combines with J gene TRBJ1-1, with TRBD1 identical over 9 bases. CDR3 size: 15 residues. Germline CDR1 MDHEN, CDR2 SYDVKM. J lost 2 bases, V lost 6 bases, and 7 bases had no gene match. The CDR3 DNA is TGTGCCAGCAGCGGACAGGGGCGAACAAACACTGAAGCTTTCTTT. It is translated as CASSGQGRTNTEAFF.

V and J are TRBV5-1 and TRBJ2-2; D is unresolved. The ends were cut back, 0 bases at V and 8 bases at J, with 11 bases in the middle. The CDR3 runs 14 residues. Germline V lookup: CDR1 SGHRS, CDR2 YFSETQ. The CDR3 region has the DNA TGCGCCAGCAGCTTGGCGGATATGATTGGGGAGCTGTTTTTT. It specifies CASSLADMIGELFF.

This clone was seen just once. The V and J genes are TRBV29-1 and TRBJ2-2, with D possibly being TRBD1 or TRBD2 (5 bases each). The CDR3 contains 14 residues. Germline loops: CDR1 SQVTM, CDR2 ANQGSEA. Deletions cut 4 bases from V and 5 bases from J, with 14 bases between. As DNA, the CDR3 is TGCAGCGTTGGGGCAGGGTGGGGGACCGGGGAGCTGTTTTTT. Protein sequence: CSVGAGWGTGELFF.

The genes are TRBV9 and TRBJ2-5; no definite D call. The V and J ends lost 0 bases and 5 bases respectively, with 20 bases between them. Per germline, CDR1 SGDLS and CDR2 YYNGEE. The length of the CDR3 is 17 residues. The CDR3 DNA reads as TGTGCCAGCAGCGTAGATCCAGTCGAAGGGTTGAAGGAGACCCAGTACTTC. Translating it yields CASSVDPVEGLKETQYF.

The CDR3 coding sequence is TGTGCCAGTTCCGGATATACGCAGTATTTT. Protein: CASSGYTQYF. The chain employs TRBV28 and TRBJ2-3, with D unclear. The ends were cut back, 9 bases at V and 7 bases at J, with 8 bases in the middle. The CDR3 loop spans 10 amino acids. CDR1 is MDHEN, CDR2 SYDVKM, per germline.

This clone has only one observation. V gene TRBV28 combines with J gene TRBJ1-2, with D maybe TRBD1 (5 bases). V lost 8 bases and J 0 bases, leaving 16 bases between the germline ends. Germline lookup yields CDR1 MDHEN and CDR2 SYDVKM. The CDR3 runs to 15 residues. The CDR3: CASARGGASNYGYTF. DNA of the CDR3: TGTGCCAGCGCACGGGGGGGAGCATCTAACTATGGCTACACCTTC.